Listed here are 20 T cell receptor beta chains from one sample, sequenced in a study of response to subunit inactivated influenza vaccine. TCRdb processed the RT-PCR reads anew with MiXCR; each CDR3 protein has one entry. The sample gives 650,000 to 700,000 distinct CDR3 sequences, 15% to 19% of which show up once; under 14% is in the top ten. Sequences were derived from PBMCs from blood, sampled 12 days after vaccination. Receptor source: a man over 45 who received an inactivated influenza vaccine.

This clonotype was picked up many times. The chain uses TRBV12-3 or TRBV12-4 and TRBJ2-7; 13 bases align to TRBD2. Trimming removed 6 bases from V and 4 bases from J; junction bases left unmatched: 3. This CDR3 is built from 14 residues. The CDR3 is CASRRTSGSYEQYF. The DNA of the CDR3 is TGTGCCAGCAGGCGGACTAGCGGGAGTTACGAGCAGTACTTC.

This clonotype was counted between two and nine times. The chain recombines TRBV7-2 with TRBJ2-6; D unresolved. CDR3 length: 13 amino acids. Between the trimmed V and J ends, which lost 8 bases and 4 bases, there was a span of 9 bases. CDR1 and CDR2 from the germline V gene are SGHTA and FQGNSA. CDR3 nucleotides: TGTGCCAGCCTCTTTACCGGGGCCAACGTCCTGACTTTC. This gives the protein CASLFTGANVLTF.

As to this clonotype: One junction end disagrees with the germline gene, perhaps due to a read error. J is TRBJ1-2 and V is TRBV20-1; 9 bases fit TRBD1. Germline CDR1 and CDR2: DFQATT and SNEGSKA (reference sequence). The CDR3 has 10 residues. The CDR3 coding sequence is TGCAGTGCTAGAGGGGGACAGGGTATCTTC. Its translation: CSARGGQGIF.

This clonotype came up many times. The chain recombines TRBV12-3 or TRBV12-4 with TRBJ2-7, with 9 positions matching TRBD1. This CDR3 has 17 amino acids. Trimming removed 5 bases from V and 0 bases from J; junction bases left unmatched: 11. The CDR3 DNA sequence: TGTGCCAGCAGTCCCGGGACAGGGAAGGTCCTCTCCTACGAGCAGTACTTC. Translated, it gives CASSPGTGKVLSYEQYF.

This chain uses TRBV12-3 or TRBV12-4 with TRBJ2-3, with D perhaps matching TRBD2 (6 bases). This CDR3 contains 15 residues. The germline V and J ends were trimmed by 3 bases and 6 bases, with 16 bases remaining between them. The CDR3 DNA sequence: TGTGCCAGCAGTTTTGTTAGCGGATACCCCGATACGCAGTATTTT. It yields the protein CASSFVSGYPDTQYF.

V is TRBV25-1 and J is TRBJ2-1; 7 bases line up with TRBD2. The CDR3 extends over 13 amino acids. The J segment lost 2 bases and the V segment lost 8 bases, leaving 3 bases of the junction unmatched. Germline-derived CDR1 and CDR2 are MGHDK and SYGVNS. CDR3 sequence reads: CASRGLPYNEQFF. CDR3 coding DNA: TGTGCCAGCCGGGGACTACCCTACAATGAGCAGTTCTTC. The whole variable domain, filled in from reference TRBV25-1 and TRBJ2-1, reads EADIYQTPRYLVIGTGKKITLECSQTMGHDKMYWYQQDPGMELHLIHYSYGVNSTEKGDLSSESTVSRIRTEHFPLTLESARPSHTSQYLCASRGLPYNEQFFGPGTRLTVL.

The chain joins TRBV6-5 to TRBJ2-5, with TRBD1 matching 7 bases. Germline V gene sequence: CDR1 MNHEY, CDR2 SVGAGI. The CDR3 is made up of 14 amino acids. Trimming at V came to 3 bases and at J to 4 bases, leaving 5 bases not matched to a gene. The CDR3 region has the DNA TGTGCCAGCAGTTATCAACAGGGGAGAGAGACCCAGTACTTC. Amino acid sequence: CASSYQQGRETQYF.

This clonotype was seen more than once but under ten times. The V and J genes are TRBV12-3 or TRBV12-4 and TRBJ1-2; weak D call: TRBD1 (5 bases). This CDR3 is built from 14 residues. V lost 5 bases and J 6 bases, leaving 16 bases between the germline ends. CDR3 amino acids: CASSPGQGRDGYTF. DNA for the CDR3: TGTGCCAGCAGTCCAGGGCAAGGGCGAGATGGCTACACCTTC.

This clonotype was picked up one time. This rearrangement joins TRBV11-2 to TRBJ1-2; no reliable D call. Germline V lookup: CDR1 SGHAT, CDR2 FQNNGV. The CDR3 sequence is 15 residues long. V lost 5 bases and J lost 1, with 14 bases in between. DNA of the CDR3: TGTGCCAGCAGCCTAAGCGGGGTGCTTAACTATGGCTACACCTTC. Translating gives CASSLSGVLNYGYTF. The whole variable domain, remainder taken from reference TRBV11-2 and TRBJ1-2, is EAGVAQSPRYKIIEKRQSVAFWCNPISGHATLYWYQQILGQGPKLLIQFQNNGVVDDSQLPKDRFSAERLKGVDSTLKIQPAKLEDSAVYLCASSLSGVLNYGYTFGSGTRLTVV.

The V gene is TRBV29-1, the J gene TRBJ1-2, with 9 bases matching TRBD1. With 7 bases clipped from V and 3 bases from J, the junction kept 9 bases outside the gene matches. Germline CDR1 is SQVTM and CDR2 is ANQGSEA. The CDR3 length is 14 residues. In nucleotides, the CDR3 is TGCAGCGCCGGGGGGACAGGGACAGACTATGGCTACACCTTC. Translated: CSAGGTGTDYGYTF.

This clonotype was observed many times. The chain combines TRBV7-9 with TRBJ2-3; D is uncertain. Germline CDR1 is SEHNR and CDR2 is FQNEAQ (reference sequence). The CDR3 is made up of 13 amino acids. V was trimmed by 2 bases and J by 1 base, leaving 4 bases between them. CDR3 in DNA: TGTGCCAGCAGCTTACAGCGCACAGATACGCAGTATTTT. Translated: CASSLQRTDTQYF.

Here the CDR3 reads CASSQAGEQFF. CDR3 sequence (DNA): TGTGCCAGCAGCCAAGCGGGTGAGCAGTTCTTC. This chain joins TRBV14 and TRBJ2-1, with D uncertain. Per germline, CDR1 SGHDN and CDR2 FVKESK. There are 11 residues in the CDR3. The ends were cut back, 1 base at V and 9 bases at J, with 4 bases in the middle.

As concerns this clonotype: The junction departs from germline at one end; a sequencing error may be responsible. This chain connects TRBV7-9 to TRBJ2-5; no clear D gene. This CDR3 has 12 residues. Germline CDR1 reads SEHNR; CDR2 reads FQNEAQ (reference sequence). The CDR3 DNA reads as TGTGCCAGCAGCCTACAGCAAGCGACCCAGTACTTC. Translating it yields CASSLQQATQYF.

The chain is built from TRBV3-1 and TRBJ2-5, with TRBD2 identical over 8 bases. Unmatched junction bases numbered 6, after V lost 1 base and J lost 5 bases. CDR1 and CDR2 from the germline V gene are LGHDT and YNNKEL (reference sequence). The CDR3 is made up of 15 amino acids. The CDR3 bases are TGTGCCAGCAGCCAAGGCGGGACTAGATGGGAGACCCAGTACTTC. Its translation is CASSQGGTRWETQYF.

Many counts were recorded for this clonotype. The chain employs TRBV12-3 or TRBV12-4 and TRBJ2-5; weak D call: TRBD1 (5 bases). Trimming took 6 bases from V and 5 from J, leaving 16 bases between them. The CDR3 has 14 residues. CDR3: CASSRPGRVETQYF. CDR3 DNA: TGTGCCAGCAGCCGACCTGGCAGGGTTGAGACCCAGTACTTC.

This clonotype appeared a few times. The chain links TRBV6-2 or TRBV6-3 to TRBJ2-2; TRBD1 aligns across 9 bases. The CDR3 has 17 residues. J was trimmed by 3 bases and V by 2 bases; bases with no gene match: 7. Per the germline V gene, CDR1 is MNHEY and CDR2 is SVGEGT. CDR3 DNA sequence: TGTGCCAGCAGTTACCATCCCGGGACAGGGCACACCGGGGAGCTGTTTTTT. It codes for CASSYHPGTGHTGELFF.

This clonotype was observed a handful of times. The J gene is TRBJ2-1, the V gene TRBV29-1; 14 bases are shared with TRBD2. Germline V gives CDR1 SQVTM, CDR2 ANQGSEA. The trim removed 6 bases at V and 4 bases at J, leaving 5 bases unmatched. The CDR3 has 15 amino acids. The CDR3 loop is CSVAGTSGSYNEQFF. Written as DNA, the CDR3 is TGCAGCGTCGCCGGGACTAGCGGGAGTTACAATGAGCAGTTCTTC.

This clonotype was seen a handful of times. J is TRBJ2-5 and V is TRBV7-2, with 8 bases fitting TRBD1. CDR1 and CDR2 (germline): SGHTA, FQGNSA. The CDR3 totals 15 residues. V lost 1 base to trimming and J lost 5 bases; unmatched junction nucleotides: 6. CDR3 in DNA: TGTGCCAGCAGCTTAGGTGGACAGGGTATGGAGACCCAGTACTTC. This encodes CASSLGGQGMETQYF.

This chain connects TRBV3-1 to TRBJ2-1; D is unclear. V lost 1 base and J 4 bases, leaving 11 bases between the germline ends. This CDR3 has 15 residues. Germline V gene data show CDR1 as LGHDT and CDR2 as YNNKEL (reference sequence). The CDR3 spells CASSQVPPPYNEQFF. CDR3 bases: TGTGCCAGCAGCCAAGTTCCTCCGCCGTACAATGAGCAGTTCTTC.

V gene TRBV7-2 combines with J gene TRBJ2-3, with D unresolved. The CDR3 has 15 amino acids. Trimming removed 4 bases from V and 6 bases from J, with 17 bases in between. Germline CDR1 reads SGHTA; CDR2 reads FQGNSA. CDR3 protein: CASSSRPPSGDTQYF. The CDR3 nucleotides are TGTGCCAGCAGCTCACGGCCCCCATCTGGGGATACGCAGTATTTT.